Given below is one T cell receptor (beta chain) in context. CDR1 and CDR2 (germline): SGHAT, FQNNGV. This CDR3 spans 13 amino acids. Trimming pared 0 bases from V and 12 bases from J, leaving 14 bases between. Graves' hyperthyroidism showing no ophthalmopathy progression within 18 months was considered stable. Orbital computed tomography, thyroid ultrasound, serum thyroxine and TRAb, and clinical symptoms together informed the diagnoses. Amplified TCR beta CDR3 regions came from RNA transcripts. The TCR CDR3 was amplified in a first-round RT-PCR using the HTBI primer set. A single record per CDR3 protein comes from TCRdb applying MiXCR to the multiplex PCR reads. The table shows roughly 740,000 distinct CDR3 sequences, with 16% occurring only once. This specimen belongs to a study of T cells in Graves' hyperthyroidism and ophthalmopathy.

The TCR comes from a man aged 18 to 35 with Graves' hyperthyroidism. The specimen sequenced was blood. This chain joins TRBV11-2 and TRBJ1-1, with D possibly being TRBD1 (5 bases). The DNA for the CDR3 is TGTGCCAGCAGCTTAGATTCCCAGGGTATTTCTTTCTTT. Translated, it gives CASSLDSQGISFF.